This entry is about one T cell receptor (beta chain). Clones were sequenced by immunoSEQ multiplex PCR, and TCRdb holds only the in-frame ones, with some missing. The sample lists 400,000 or so clones, 88% occurring once. The source of the sample is a study of blood T cell repertoires in COVID-19. Study-level background: Sample material is recorded as cDNA or gDNA derived from T cells, B-cell-depleted T cells, or PBMCs.

Trimming shortened V by 6 bases and J by 8 bases, and 17 bases separated the two germline ends. Germline V lookup: CDR1 MNHEY, CDR2 SMNVEV (reference sequence). This CDR3 comprises 15 residues. Researchers sorted participants into cohorts using their self-reported clinical history. V usage is TRBV27 and J usage is TRBJ1-6; D is perhaps TRBD1 (6 bases). The source of this sequence is a woman between 35 and 50 years old with acute COVID-19. Sequenced input: PBMCs or T cells enriched from blood (not recorded which). CDR3 in DNA: TGTGCCAGCAGACCCACAGGGCGAGCGCATTCACCCCTCCACTTT. Its translation is CASRPTGRAHSPLHF.